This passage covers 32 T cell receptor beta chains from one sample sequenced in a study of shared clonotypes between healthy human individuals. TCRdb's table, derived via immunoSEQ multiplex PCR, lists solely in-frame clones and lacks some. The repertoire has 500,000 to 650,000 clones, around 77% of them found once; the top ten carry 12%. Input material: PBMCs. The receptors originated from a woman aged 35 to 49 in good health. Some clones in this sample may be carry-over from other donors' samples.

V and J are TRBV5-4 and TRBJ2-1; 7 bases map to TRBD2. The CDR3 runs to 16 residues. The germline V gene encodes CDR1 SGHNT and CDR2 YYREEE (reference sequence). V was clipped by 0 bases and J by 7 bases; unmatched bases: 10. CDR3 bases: TGTGCCAGCAGCTTGGGGGCGGGAGTGGGGAGGAATGAGCAGTTCTTC. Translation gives CASSLGAGVGRNEQFF.

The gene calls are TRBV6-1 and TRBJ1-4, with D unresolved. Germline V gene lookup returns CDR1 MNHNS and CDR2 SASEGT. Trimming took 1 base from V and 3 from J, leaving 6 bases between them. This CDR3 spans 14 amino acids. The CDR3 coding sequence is TGTGCCAGCAGTGAAGGGTTCCCTAATGAAAAACTGTTTTTT. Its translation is CASSEGFPNEKLFF.

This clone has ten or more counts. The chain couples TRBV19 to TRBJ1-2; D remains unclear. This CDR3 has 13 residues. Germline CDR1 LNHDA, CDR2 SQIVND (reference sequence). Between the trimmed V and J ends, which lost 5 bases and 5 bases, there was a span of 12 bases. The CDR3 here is CASSHGPPYGYTF. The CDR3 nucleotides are TGTGCCAGTAGTCACGGGCCGCCATATGGCTACACCTTC.

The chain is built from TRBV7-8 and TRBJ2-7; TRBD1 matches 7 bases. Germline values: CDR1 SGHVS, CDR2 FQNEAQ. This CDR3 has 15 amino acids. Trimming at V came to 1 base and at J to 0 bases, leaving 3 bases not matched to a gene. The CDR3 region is CASSLGQGLSYEQYF. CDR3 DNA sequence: TGTGCCAGCAGCTTAGGACAGGGCCTCTCCTACGAGCAGTACTTC.

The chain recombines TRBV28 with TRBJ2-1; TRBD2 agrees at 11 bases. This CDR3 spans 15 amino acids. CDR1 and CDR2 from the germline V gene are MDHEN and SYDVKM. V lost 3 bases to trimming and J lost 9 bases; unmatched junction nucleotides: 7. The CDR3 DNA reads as TGTGCCAGCAGTTTTCGTAGCGGGAGGGCAATTGAGCAGTTCTTC. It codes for CASSFRSGRAIEQFF.

CDR3 loop: CASSSAHYEQYF. In nucleotides, the CDR3 is TGTGCCAGCAGTTCCGCTCACTACGAGCAGTACTTC. The chain recombines TRBV28 with TRBJ2-7; no clear D. With 4 bases removed from V and 3 bases from J, the gap between germline ends came to 7 bases. Germline CDR1 and CDR2: MDHEN and SYDVKM. The CDR3 sequence is 12 residues long.

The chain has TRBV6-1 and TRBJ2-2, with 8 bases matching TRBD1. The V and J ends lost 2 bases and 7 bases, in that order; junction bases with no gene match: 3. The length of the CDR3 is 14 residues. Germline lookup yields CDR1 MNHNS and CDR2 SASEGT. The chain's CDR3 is CASSEQGASGELFF. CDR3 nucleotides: TGTGCCAGCAGTGAACAGGGGGCCAGCGGGGAGCTGTTTTTT.

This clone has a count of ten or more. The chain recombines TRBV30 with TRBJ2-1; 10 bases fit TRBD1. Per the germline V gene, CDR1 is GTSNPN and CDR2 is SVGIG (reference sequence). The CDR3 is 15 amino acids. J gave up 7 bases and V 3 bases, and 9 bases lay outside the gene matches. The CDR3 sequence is CAWSWTGGFRNEQFF. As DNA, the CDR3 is TGTGCCTGGAGCTGGACAGGGGGGTTTAGAAATGAGCAGTTCTTC.

The CDR3 DNA reads TGTGCCAGCAGCTTATCAGGGGGCAGGGAGACCCAGTACTTC. Encoded protein: CASSLSGGRETQYF. This rearrangement joins TRBV7-6 to TRBJ2-5; 8 nucleotides line up with TRBD1. This CDR3 contains 14 residues. Germline CDR1 SGHVS, CDR2 FNYEAQ. Unmatched junction bases numbered 4, after V lost 2 bases and J lost 5 bases.

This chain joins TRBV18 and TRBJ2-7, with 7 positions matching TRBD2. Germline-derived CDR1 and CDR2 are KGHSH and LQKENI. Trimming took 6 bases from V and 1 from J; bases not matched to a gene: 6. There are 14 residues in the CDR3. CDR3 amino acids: CASSITSESYEQYF. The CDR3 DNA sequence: TGTGCCAGCTCGATTACTAGCGAATCCTACGAGCAGTACTTC.

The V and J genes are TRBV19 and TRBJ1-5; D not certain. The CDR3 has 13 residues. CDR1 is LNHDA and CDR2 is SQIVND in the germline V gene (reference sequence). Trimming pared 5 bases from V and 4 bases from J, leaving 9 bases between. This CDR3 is CASSGVGNQPQHF. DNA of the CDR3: TGTGCCAGTAGTGGGGTGGGAAATCAGCCCCAGCATTTT.

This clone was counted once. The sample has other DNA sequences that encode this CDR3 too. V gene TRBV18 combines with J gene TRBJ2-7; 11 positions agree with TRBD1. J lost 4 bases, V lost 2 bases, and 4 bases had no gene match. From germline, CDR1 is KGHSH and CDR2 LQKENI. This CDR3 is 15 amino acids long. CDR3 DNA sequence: TGTGCCAGCTCACCAGGCGGGACAGGGGGGTACGAGCAGTACTTC. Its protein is CASSPGGTGGYEQYF.

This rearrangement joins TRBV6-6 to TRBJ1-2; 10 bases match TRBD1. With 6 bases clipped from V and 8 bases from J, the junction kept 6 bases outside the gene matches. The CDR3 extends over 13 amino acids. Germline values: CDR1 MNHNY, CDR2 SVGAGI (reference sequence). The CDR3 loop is CASSLDRGIGYTF. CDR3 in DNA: TGTGCCAGCAGCCTGGACAGGGGGATCGGCTACACCTTC.

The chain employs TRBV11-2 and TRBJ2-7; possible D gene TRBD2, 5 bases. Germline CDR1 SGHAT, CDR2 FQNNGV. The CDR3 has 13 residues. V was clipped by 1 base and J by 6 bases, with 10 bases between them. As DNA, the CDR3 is TGTGCCAGCAGCTTAGTGTCGGCGGGCGAGCAGTACTTC. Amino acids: CASSLVSAGEQYF.

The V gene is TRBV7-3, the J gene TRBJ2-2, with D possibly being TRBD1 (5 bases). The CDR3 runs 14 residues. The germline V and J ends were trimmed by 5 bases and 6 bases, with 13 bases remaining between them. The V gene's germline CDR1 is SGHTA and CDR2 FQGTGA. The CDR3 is CASSRAGNPGELFF. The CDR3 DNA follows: TGTGCCAGCAGCCGAGCAGGGAATCCCGGGGAGCTGTTTTTT.

This CDR3 is CASSLKVGANPMNTEAFF. CDR3 DNA: TGTGCCAGTAGTTTAAAGGTTGGAGCTAACCCCATGAACACTGAAGCTTTCTTT. The chain has TRBV19 and TRBJ1-1; D unresolved. This CDR3 comprises 18 residues. V was clipped by 5 bases and J by 0 bases, with 22 bases between them. CDR1 is LNHDA and CDR2 is SQIVND in the germline V gene (reference sequence).

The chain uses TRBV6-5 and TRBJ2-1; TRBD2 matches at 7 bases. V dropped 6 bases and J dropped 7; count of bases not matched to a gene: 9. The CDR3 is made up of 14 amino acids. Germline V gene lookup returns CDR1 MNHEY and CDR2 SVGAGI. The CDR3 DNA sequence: TGTGCCAGCAGCGGCGGGAGTAGTCGGAATGAGCAGTTCTTC. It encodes CASSGGSSRNEQFF.

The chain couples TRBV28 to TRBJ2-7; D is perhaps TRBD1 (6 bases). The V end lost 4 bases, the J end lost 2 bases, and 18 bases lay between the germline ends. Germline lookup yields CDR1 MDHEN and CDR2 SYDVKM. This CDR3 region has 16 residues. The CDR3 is CASSSGPATGPYEQYF. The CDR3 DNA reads TGTGCCAGCAGTTCCGGACCAGCGACAGGACCCTACGAGCAGTACTTC.

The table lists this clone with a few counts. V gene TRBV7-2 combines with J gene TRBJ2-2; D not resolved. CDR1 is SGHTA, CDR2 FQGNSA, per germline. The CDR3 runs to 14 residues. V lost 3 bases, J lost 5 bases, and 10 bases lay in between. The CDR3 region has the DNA TGTGCCAGCAGCTTGGCCCTACAAACCGGGGAGCTGTTTTTT. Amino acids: CASSLALQTGELFF.

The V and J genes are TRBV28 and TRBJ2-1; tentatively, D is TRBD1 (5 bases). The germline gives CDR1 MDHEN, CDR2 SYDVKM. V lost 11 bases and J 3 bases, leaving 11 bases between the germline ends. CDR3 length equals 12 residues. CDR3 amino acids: CAGAANYNEQFF. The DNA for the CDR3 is TGTGCCGGGGCAGCGAACTACAATGAGCAGTTCTTC.

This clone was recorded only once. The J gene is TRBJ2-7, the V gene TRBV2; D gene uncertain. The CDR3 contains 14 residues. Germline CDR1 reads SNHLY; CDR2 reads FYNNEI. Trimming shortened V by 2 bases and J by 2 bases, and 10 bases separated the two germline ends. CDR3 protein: CASSETVTAYEQYF. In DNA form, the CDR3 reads TGTGCCAGCAGTGAAACGGTTACCGCCTACGAGCAGTACTTC.

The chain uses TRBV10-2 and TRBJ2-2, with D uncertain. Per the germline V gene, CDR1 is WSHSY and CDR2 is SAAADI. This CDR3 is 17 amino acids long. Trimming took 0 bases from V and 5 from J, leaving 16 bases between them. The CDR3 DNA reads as TGCGCCAGCAGTGAGTCAGGCGGAGTTGGGGATACCGGGGAGCTGTTTTTT. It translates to CASSESGGVGDTGELFF.

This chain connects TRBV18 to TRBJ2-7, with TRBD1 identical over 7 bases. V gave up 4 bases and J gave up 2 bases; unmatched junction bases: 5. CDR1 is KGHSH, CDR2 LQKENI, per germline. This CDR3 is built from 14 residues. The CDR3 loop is CASSQETGTYEQYF. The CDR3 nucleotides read TGTGCCAGCTCACAGGAGACAGGGACCTACGAGCAGTACTTC.

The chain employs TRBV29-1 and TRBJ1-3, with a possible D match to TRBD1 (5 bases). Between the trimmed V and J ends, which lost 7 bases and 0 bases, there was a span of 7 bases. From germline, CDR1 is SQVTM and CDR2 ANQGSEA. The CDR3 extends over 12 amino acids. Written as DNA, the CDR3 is TGCAGCGCGACAGCCTCTGGAAACACCATATATTTT. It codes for CSATASGNTIYF. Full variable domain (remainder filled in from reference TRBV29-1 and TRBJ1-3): SAVISQKPSRDICQRGTSLTIQCQVDSQVTMMFWYRQQPGQSLTLIATANQGSEATYESGFVIDKFPISRPNLTFSTLTVSNMSPEDSSIYLCSATASGNTIYFGEGSWLTVV.

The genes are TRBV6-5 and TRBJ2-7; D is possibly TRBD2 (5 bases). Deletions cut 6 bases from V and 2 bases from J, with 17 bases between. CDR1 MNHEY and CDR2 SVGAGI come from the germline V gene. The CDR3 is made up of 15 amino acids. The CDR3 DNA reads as TGTGCCAGCAGCCGCCTGGCGAGGGATCCCTACGAGCAGTACTTC. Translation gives CASSRLARDPYEQYF.

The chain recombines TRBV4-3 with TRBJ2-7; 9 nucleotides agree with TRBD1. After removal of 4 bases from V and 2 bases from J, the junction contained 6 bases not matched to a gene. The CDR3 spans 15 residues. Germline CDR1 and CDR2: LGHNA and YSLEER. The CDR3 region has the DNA TGCGCCAGCAGCCCGGGACAGGGTCTCCCCTACGAGCAGTACTTC. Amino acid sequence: CASSPGQGLPYEQYF.

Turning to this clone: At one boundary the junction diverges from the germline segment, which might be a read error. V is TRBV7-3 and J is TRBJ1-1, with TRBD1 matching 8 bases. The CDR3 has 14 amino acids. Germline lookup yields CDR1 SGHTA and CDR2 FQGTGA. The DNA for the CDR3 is TGTGCCAGCAGCCAGGGGGCGCGGAGGTCTGAAGTTTTCTTT. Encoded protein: CASSQGARRSEVFF.

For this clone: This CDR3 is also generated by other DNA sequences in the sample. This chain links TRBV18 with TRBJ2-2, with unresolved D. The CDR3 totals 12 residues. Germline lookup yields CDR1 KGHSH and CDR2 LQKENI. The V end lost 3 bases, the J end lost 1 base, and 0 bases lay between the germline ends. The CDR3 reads CASSPNTGELFF. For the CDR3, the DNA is TGTGCCAGCTCACCGAACACCGGGGAGCTGTTTTTT.

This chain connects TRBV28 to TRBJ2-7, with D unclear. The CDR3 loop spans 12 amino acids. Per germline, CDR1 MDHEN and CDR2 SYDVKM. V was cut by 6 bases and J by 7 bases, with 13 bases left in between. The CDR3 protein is CASRQRLGEQYF. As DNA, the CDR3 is TGTGCCAGCAGACAGCGATTAGGGGAGCAGTACTTC.

The CDR3 sequence: CASSYSTRTDYFGYTF. In nucleotides, the CDR3 is TGTGCCAGCAGTTACTCGACGAGGACAGACTACTTCGGCTACACCTTC. The chain employs TRBV6-5 and TRBJ1-2, with D maybe TRBD1 (6 bases). This CDR3 spans 16 amino acids. Between the trimmed V and J ends, which lost 0 bases and 8 bases, there was a span of 19 bases. CDR1 is MNHEY, CDR2 SVGAGI, per germline.

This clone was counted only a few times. CDR3 sequence: CASSSQSSYNEQFF. CDR3 sequence (DNA): TGTGCCAGCAGCTCCCAGAGCTCCTACAATGAGCAGTTCTTC. The rearrangement joins TRBV7-9 to TRBJ2-1; D not resolved. The germline V gene has CDR1 SEHNR and CDR2 FQNEAQ (reference sequence). Trimming stripped 4 bases from V and 0 bases from J, with 7 bases between. This CDR3 region has 14 residues.

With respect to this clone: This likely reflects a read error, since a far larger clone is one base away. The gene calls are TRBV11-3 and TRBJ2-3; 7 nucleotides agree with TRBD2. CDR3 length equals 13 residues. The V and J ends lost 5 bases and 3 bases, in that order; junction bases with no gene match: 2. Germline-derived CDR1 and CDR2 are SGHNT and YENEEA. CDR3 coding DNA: TGTGCCAGCAGCCCCGGGGGGACAGATACGCAGTATTTT. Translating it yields CASSPGGTDTQYF.